These 14 T cell receptor beta chains were sequenced from one sample in a study of blood T cells in healthy people across ages. Using a J-beta primer mix together with a sample-barcoded 5' primer, a second PCR was run for about 6 to 11 cycles. TCRdb used MiXCR to reprocess the 5' RACE reads, holding one entry per CDR3 protein. The data show about 640,000 distinct CDR3 sequences, roughly 50% seen once. Input material: blood. All receptors derive from a man aged 55 to 70 in good health.

V usage is TRBV7-9 and J usage is TRBJ1-2, with D unresolved. From germline, CDR1 is SEHNR and CDR2 FQNEAQ (reference sequence). This CDR3 contains 14 residues. Between the trimmed V and J ends, which lost 0 bases and 8 bases, there was a span of 13 bases. The CDR3 is CASSLALAGSGYTF. CDR3 nucleotides: TGTGCCAGCAGCTTAGCGCTTGCAGGATCCGGCTACACCTTC.

The sample holds a few counts of this clonotype. This chain links TRBV18 with TRBJ2-7; no firm D call. Germline V gives CDR1 KGHSH, CDR2 LQKENI. V lost 6 bases, J lost 0 bases, and 6 bases lay in between. The CDR3 is 12 residues long. Here the CDR3 DNA reads TGTGCCAGCTCCGACAACTCCTACGAGCAGTACTTC. It translates to CASSDNSYEQYF.

The chain combines TRBV6-4 with TRBJ2-7, with 9 bases fitting TRBD2. This CDR3 has 13 amino acids. Trimming cost V 0 bases and J 10 bases; bases outside gene matches: 4. From germline, CDR1 is MRHNA and CDR2 SNTAGT. The CDR3 loop reads CASSDSASGAQYF. CDR3 bases: TGTGCCAGCAGTGACTCGGCTAGCGGGGCCCAGTACTTC.

Details on this clonotype: The junction and the germline gene differ at one end; a read error may be behind it. The chain recombines TRBV15 with TRBJ2-5; possible D gene TRBD1, 6 bases. CDR1 is LNHNV, CDR2 YYDKDF, per germline (reference sequence). This CDR3 has 15 amino acids. Written as DNA, the CDR3 is TGTGCCATCAGCAGAGACTGGACAGTACAAGAGACCCAGTACTTC. Protein sequence: CAISRDWTVQETQYF.

V is TRBV7-8 and J is TRBJ2-7; D is tentatively TRBD1 or TRBD2 (7 bases each). CDR3 length: 16 amino acids. Germline V gene sequence: CDR1 SGHVS, CDR2 FQNEAQ. V lost 2 bases and J lost 0, with 14 bases in between. The CDR3 DNA sequence: TGTGCCAGCAGCTTACAGGGGGGGGGAAGCTCCTACGAGCAGTACTTC. Translated, it gives CASSLQGGGSSYEQYF.

This clonotype showed up just a few times. This chain joins TRBV6-2 or TRBV6-3 and TRBJ1-2; D unclear. The CDR3 sequence is 16 residues long. V lost 0 bases and J 3 bases, leaving 14 bases between the germline ends. Germline CDR1 and CDR2: MNHEY and SVGEGT. CDR3 nucleotide sequence: TGTGCCAGCAGTTACTCGGCCGGAGTTGTACACTATGGCTACACCTTC. Amino acid sequence: CASSYSAGVVHYGYTF.

Notes on this clonotype: At one boundary the junction diverges from the germline segment, which might be a read error. The V gene is TRBV4-1, the J gene TRBJ2-1; D is undetermined. CDR1 and CDR2 from the germline V gene are MGHRA and YSYEKL. The CDR3 extends over 19 amino acids. The CDR3 loop reads CANSQDSWSYGPIGNEQFF. The DNA of the CDR3 is TGCGCCAACAGCCAAGATTCGTGGTCGTACGGACCCATTGGCAATGAGCAGTTCTTC.

The chain joins TRBV28 to TRBJ1-1, with 8 positions matching TRBD1. The CDR3 extends over 14 amino acids. Germline-derived CDR1 and CDR2 are MDHEN and SYDVKM. The trim removed 1 base at V and 11 bases at J, leaving 9 bases unmatched. Here the CDR3 reads CASSLSRTGIWAFF. The CDR3 DNA reads as TGTGCCAGCAGTTTATCCAGGACAGGGATCTGGGCTTTCTTT.

This chain joins TRBV2 and TRBJ1-6, with D possibly being TRBD1 (5 bases). Trimming removed 8 bases at V and 2 bases at J, with 16 bases between. CDR1 and CDR2 from the germline V gene are SNHLY and FYNNEI. This CDR3 contains 16 residues. Here the CDR3 DNA reads TGTGCCAGCGAATTTGGGGCAGGACCCTATAATTCACCCCTCCACTTT. It yields the protein CASEFGAGPYNSPLHF.

The chain is built from TRBV20-1 and TRBJ1-2; 9 bases are shared with TRBD1. CDR1 is DFQATT and CDR2 is SNEGSKA in the germline V gene (reference sequence). V lost 6 bases and J lost 8; bases outside the gene matches: 7. The CDR3 runs 12 residues. Written as DNA, the CDR3 is TGCAGTGCCGGCGGGACAGGGAAGGGCTACACCTTC. Residues: CSAGGTGKGYTF.

This clonotype came up once. The chain combines TRBV2 with TRBJ2-5, with D hard to call. Germline V gene lookup returns CDR1 SNHLY and CDR2 FYNNEI. The CDR3 extends over 14 amino acids. Trimming pared 2 bases from V and 2 bases from J, leaving 9 bases between. The CDR3 DNA sequence: TGTGCCAGCAGTGAAACACAGATGCAAGAGACCCAGTACTTC. It translates to CASSETQMQETQYF.

The rearrangement joins TRBV12-3 or TRBV12-4 to TRBJ2-1, with D tentatively TRBD1 (6 bases). The V end lost 3 bases, the J end lost 13 bases, and 19 bases lay between the germline ends. There are 14 residues in the CDR3. CDR3 in amino acids: CASSFAGAEETQFF. The CDR3 region has the DNA TGTGCCAGCAGTTTCGCAGGGGCTGAAGAGACCCAGTTCTTC.

The gene calls are TRBV10-3 and TRBJ2-2; TRBD1 is a possible D gene (6 bases). This CDR3 has 15 amino acids. The V and J ends lost 2 bases and 2 bases respectively, with 9 bases between them. CDR1 is ENHRY, CDR2 SYGVKD, per germline. DNA for the CDR3: TGTGCCATCAGTGAGGCCGGGACAAACACCGGGGAGCTGTTTTTT. Protein sequence: CAISEAGTNTGELFF.

Here the CDR3 DNA reads TGCAGCGTTGCGACAGGGGTCAACACTGAAGCTTTCTTT. Translation: CSVATGVNTEAFF. The rearrangement uses TRBV29-1 and TRBJ1-1, with 8 bases identical to TRBD1. Germline trimming cut 4 bases from V and 2 bases from J; bases unmatched to any gene: 3. Germline V gene data show CDR1 as SQVTM and CDR2 as ANQGSEA. The CDR3 sequence is 13 residues long.